One and the same sample provided the 21 T cell receptor beta chains below, sequenced in a study of CD8+ T cells in alopecia areata. Sequencing used cDNA as its template, made by extracting RNA and reverse transcribing it. Profiled with immunoSEQ multiplex PCR; TCRdb holds only in-frame clones, not every one. This table holds 100,000 to 150,000 clones, less than 50% found once. Sequenced sample: NKG2D-low CD8+ T cells sorted from blood. The receptors come from a human donor with alopecia areata.

The rearrangement joins TRBV2 to TRBJ2-4, with 8 bases identical to TRBD2. Germline CDR1 and CDR2: SNHLY and FYNNEI. With V trimmed by 7 bases and J by 8 bases, 4 bases remained unmatched. CDR3 size: 12 residues. CDR3 region: CASTFGGDIQYF. In nucleotides, the CDR3 is TGTGCCAGCACCTTCGGGGGGGACATTCAGTACTTC.

The chain combines TRBV29-1 with TRBJ2-7, with TRBD2 as a possible D gene (5 bases). The germline gives CDR1 SQVTM, CDR2 ANQGSEA. V lost 4 bases to trimming and J lost 0 bases, with 10 bases between them. CDR3 length equals 13 residues. The CDR3 coding sequence is TGCAGCGTTGGGGCGGGCTACTCCTACGAGCAGTACTTC. This gives the protein CSVGAGYSYEQYF.

A note on this clone: This same CDR3 is encoded by further DNA sequences in the sample. The CDR3 loop reads CSVVGDTGELFF. The CDR3 DNA follows: TGCAGCGTTGTAGGGGACACCGGGGAGCTGTTTTTT. The J gene is TRBJ2-2, the V gene TRBV29-1; TRBD1 might be the D (5 bases). The CDR3 has 12 amino acids. Trimming cost V 4 bases and J 3 bases, with 6 bases left between them. Germline V gene lookup returns CDR1 SQVTM and CDR2 ANQGSEA.

The chain has TRBV29-1 and TRBJ2-5, with D hard to call. This CDR3 has 14 amino acids. V lost 7 bases and J lost 0, with 15 bases in between. The germline CDR1 and CDR2 sequences are SQVTM and ANQGSEA. CDR3 DNA sequence: TGCAGCGGGGTAAGAGGCGACTACCAAGAGACCCAGTACTTC. As protein: CSGVRGDYQETQYF.

J is TRBJ2-7 and V is TRBV29-1; D unresolved. This CDR3 region has 12 residues. Germline V CDR1 and CDR2: SQVTM, ANQGSEA. V was pared by 7 bases and J by 0 bases, with 10 bases between. The CDR3 DNA follows: TGCAGCGGCGCTATAAGCTCCTACGAGCAGTACTTC. Residues: CSGAISSYEQYF.

The chain combines TRBV29-1 with TRBJ2-1; tentative D call: TRBD2 (6 bases). Per germline, CDR1 SQVTM and CDR2 ANQGSEA. The CDR3 spans 14 residues. Deletions cut 6 bases from V and 0 bases from J, with 12 bases between. The CDR3 DNA is TGCAGCGTGGCTCTAGCGAGCTCCTACAATGAGCAGTTCTTC. It encodes CSVALASSYNEQFF.

As concerns this clone: The sample has other DNA sequences that encode this CDR3 too. This sequence joins TRBV30 and TRBJ2-1; D call uncertain. This CDR3 is built from 12 residues. Deletions cut 0 bases from V and 4 bases from J, with 4 bases between. In germline, CDR1 is GTSNPN, CDR2 SVGIG (reference sequence). CDR3 nucleotide sequence: TGTGCCTGGAGTGTAGGTTACAATGAGCAGTTCTTC. Its protein is CAWSVGYNEQFF.

The J gene is TRBJ2-3, the V gene TRBV23-1; D gene unclear. TRBV23-1 belongs to the ORF category, with a function that is uncertain. The CDR3 loop spans 14 amino acids. The V end was cut by 8 bases, the J end by 4 bases, with 16 bases between. DNA of the CDR3: TGCGCCAGCTCTGGCCCAGCTACCGCAGATACGCAGTATTTT. It translates to CASSGPATADTQYF.

This sequence joins TRBV29-1 and TRBJ2-7; tentatively, D is TRBD2 (5 bases). This CDR3 contains 12 residues. The germline gives CDR1 SQVTM, CDR2 ANQGSEA. Deletions cut 5 bases from V and 7 bases from J, with 15 bases between. CDR3 protein: CSVLVTTGEQYF. Here the CDR3 DNA reads TGCAGCGTTCTAGTCACCACGGGGGAGCAGTACTTC.

The rearrangement uses TRBV5-1 and TRBJ2-5, with no clear D. CDR1 is SGHRS, CDR2 YFSETQ, per germline. The CDR3 is 12 residues long. Deletions cut 0 bases from V and 5 bases from J, with 5 bases between. This CDR3 is CASSLGPETQYF. The CDR3 region has the DNA TGCGCCAGCAGCTTGGGACCGGAGACCCAGTACTTC.

The sample holds one count of this clone. V usage is TRBV9 and J usage is TRBJ1-2; D is unclear. This CDR3 comprises 14 residues. The germline gives CDR1 SGDLS, CDR2 YYNGEE. V was shortened by 0 bases and J by 4 bases, with 10 bases between the two germline ends. The DNA for the CDR3 is TGTGCCAGCAGCGTAGCCACGGTGGGCTATGGCTACACCTTC. Translated, it gives CASSVATVGYGYTF. The whole variable domain, remainder taken from reference TRBV9 and TRBJ1-2, is DSGVTQTPKHLITATGQRVTLRCSPRSGDLSVYWYQQSLDQGLQFLIQYYNGEERAKGNILERFSAQQFPDLHSELNLSSLELGDSALYFCASSVATVGYGYTFGSGTRLTVV.

The gene calls are TRBV4-1 and TRBJ2-2; no clear D. CDR1 is MGHRA, CDR2 YSYEKL, per germline. Deletions cut 0 bases from V and 2 bases from J, with 7 bases between. The CDR3 consists of 15 residues. Here the CDR3 reads CASSQEAGNTGELFF. The CDR3 nucleotides are TGCGCCAGCAGCCAAGAAGCAGGTAACACCGGGGAGCTGTTTTTT.

The J gene is TRBJ2-5, the V gene TRBV6-5; D remains unclear. The CDR3 consists of 13 residues. Germline V lookup: CDR1 MNHEY, CDR2 SVGAGI. V was shortened by 5 bases and J by 3 bases, with 10 bases between the two germline ends. In nucleotides, the CDR3 is TGTGCCAGCAGTGTAGCTAGAGAAGAGACCCAGTACTTC. This sequence encodes CASSVAREETQYF.

The V call is TRBV14, the J call TRBJ1-2; D uncertain. CDR3 length: 13 amino acids. Germline lookup yields CDR1 SGHDN and CDR2 FVKESK. With 1 base removed from V and 8 bases from J, the gap between germline ends came to 11 bases. Here the CDR3 reads CASSQGPARGYTF. As DNA, the CDR3 is TGTGCCAGCAGCCAAGGGCCAGCAAGAGGCTACACCTTC.

The gene calls are TRBV4-1 and TRBJ1-1; 8 positions match TRBD1. This CDR3 has 13 residues. With 5 bases clipped from V and 6 bases from J, the junction kept 5 bases outside the gene matches. Looked up from germline, CDR1 is MGHRA and CDR2 is YSYEKL. The CDR3, as DNA: TGCGCCAGCAGCACCCAGGGGGCCCCTGAAGCTTTCTTT. Its protein product is CASSTQGAPEAFF.

The chain has TRBV4-1 and TRBJ2-7, with D perhaps matching TRBD1 (5 bases). The ends were cut back, 0 bases at V and 4 bases at J, with 13 bases in the middle. The CDR3 has 15 residues. Germline CDR1 is MGHRA and CDR2 is YSYEKL. CDR3 DNA: TGCGCCAGCAGCCAAGAAGAGGCAGGGATATACGAGCAGTACTTC. Its protein product is CASSQEEAGIYEQYF.

Notes on this clone: This CDR3 is also generated by other DNA sequences in the sample. J is TRBJ2-7 and V is TRBV29-1, with a possible D match to TRBD1 (5 bases). CDR3 size: 12 residues. The germline CDR1 and CDR2 sequences are SQVTM and ANQGSEA. V was trimmed by 1 base and J by 2 bases, leaving 6 bases between them. The CDR3 DNA follows: TGCAGCGTTGAAGGACAGACCTACGAGCAGTACTTC. This translates into CSVEGQTYEQYF.

In this sample, this clone turned up a few times. CDR3 in DNA: TGCAGCGTTGTCTGGGCAGACCTAGCCAAAAACATTCAGTACTTC. Encoded protein: CSVVWADLAKNIQYF. This rearrangement joins TRBV29-1 to TRBJ2-4; no firm D call. Germline values: CDR1 SQVTM, CDR2 ANQGSEA. The CDR3 loop spans 15 amino acids. The V gene lost 4 bases and the J gene lost 0 bases, with 13 bases spanning the gap.

This clone was detected only a few times. The gene calls are TRBV13 and TRBJ1-5, with TRBD1 matching over 10 bases. Germline V gene data show CDR1 as PRHDT and CDR2 as FYEKMQ (reference sequence). Trimming removed 3 bases from V and 7 bases from J; junction bases left unmatched: 3. There are 14 residues in the CDR3. CDR3 coding DNA: TGTGCCAGCAGCTTTGGGACAGGGGAACAGCCCCAGCATTTT. Its protein product is CASSFGTGEQPQHF. Full variable domain (rest looked up from reference TRBV13 and TRBJ1-5): AAGVIQSPRHLIKEKRETATLKCYPIPRHDTVYWYQQGPGQDPQFLISFYEKMQSDKGSIPDRFSAQQFSDYHSELNMSSLELGDSALYFCASSFGTGEQPQHFGDGTRLSIL.

This chain joins TRBV30 and TRBJ2-7; 9 nucleotides align to TRBD2. Germline values: CDR1 GTSNPN, CDR2 SVGIG (reference sequence). This CDR3 has 12 amino acids. J lost 6 bases, V lost 7 bases, and 7 bases had no gene match. CDR3 in DNA: TGTGCCTTCCTTAGCGGGAGCGGCGAGCAGTACTTC. Translating gives CAFLSGSGEQYF.

This clone appeared a few times. V and J are TRBV9 and TRBJ2-1; 10 positions agree with TRBD2. From germline, CDR1 is SGDLS and CDR2 YYNGEE. V shed 6 bases, J shed 7 bases, and the junction held 7 bases outside the gene matches. This CDR3 contains 14 residues. CDR3 amino acids: CASNIAGGENEQFF. CDR3 sequence (DNA): TGTGCCAGCAACATAGCGGGGGGAGAGAATGAGCAGTTCTTC. Combining the CDR3 with reference TRBV9 and TRBJ2-1 gives the whole variable domain DSGVTQTPKHLITATGQRVTLRCSPRSGDLSVYWYQQSLDQGLQFLIQYYNGEERAKGNILERFSAQQFPDLHSELNLSSLELGDSALYFCASNIAGGENEQFFGPGTRLTVL.